These T cell receptor beta chains were read from a single sample in a study of shared clonotypes between healthy human individuals. Using immunoSEQ multiplex PCR, the repertoire was profiled, and TCRdb retains in-frame clones only, with some absent. The sample carries about 820,000 clones, almost 95% recorded once. The sequenced material came from naive CD8+ T cells sorted from blood. Source of these receptors: a man aged 25 to 40 in good health. Both conserved end residues are part of each CDR3. The D gene is left open where the match is weak. Clone size is not always given. Where it is, it says once, few, many or a class for expanded clones.

TRBJ2-5 TRBV10-3 - TRBD1 CAISESRGETQYF TGTGCCATCAGTGAGTCCAGGGGGGAGACCCAGTACTTC
TRBJ2-7 TRBV27 - - CASSPLSSEIIDEQYF TGTGCCAGCAGTCCATTGTCTAGCGAAATTATCGACGAGCAGTACTTC
TRBJ2-7 TRBV6-5 - - CASSYPQALEQYF TGTGCCAGCAGTTACCCCCAGGCCTTAGAGCAGTACTTC
TRBJ2-5 TRBV7-8 - - CASSLEGGRETQYF TGTGCCAGCAGCTTAGAAGGGGGTAGGGAGACCCAGTACTTC
TRBJ1-1 TRBV19 - - CASSTPSQGTLNTEAFF TGTGCCAGTAGTACCCCATCGCAGGGCACCCTGAACACTGAAGCTTTCTTT
TRBJ2-7 TRBV7-2 medium-sized - CASSLDPRYEQYF TGTGCCAGCAGCTTAGACCCCAGATACGAGCAGTACTTC
TRBJ1-5 TRBV27 - - CASSPDQGWQPQHF TGTGCCAGCAGTCCGGACCAGGGGTGGCAGCCCCAGCATTTT
TRBJ2-5 TRBV5-1 - TRBD2 CASSLPGVAGQETQYF TGCGCCAGCAGCTTACCCGGTGTAGCGGGGCAAGAGACCCAGTACTTC
TRBJ2-1 TRBV5-1 - TRBD1 CASSLVWDRLDNEQFF TGCGCCAGCAGCTTGGTTTGGGACAGGCTCGACAATGAGCAGTTCTTC
TRBJ2-3 TRBV7-9 - - CASSLVADTQYF TGTGCCAGCAGCTTAGTAGCAGATACGCAGTATTTT
TRBJ2-7 TRBV6-5 - - CASSYPSVGGFHEQYF TGTGCCAGCAGTTACCCTTCAGTGGGGGGATTCCACGAGCAGTACTTC
TRBJ2-2 TRBV9 - TRBD2 CASSGLAGGLGELFF TGTGCCAGCAGCGGACTAGCGGGAGGGCTGGGGGAGCTGTTTTTT
TRBJ1-4 TRBV4-1 - TRBD1 CASSPGDRGATNEKLFF TGCGCCAGCAGCCCGGGCGACAGGGGGGCAACTAATGAAAAACTGTTTTTT
TRBJ2-7 TRBV12-5 - TRBD2 CASGLPLAGGPTEQYF TGTGCTAGTGGCCTCCCCCTAGCGGGAGGGCCTACCGAGCAGTACTTC
TRBJ2-7 TRBV7-6 - - CASSLGRTYEQYF TGTGCCAGCAGCTTAGGGCGCACCTACGAGCAGTACTTC
TRBJ1-5 TRBV6-5 - - CASSSEGQPQHF TGTGCCAGCAGCTCGGAAGGTCAGCCCCAGCATTTT
TRBJ2-5 TRBV9 - TRBD2 CASSLTGGADPLQYF TGTGCCAGCAGCCTGACGGGGGGGGCGGACCCCCTCCAGTACTTC
TRBJ2-2 TRBV28 - - CASFPAASAGILTGELFF TGTGCCAGCTTCCCCGCGGCGTCGGCGGGAATCCTCACCGGGGAGCTGTTTTTT
TRBJ1-1 TRBV19 - - CASSNAGTENTEAFF TGTGCCAGTAGTAACGCCGGGACGGAGAACACTGAAGCTTTCTTT
TRBJ2-7 TRBV7-9 once - CASSLLPDEQYF TGTGCCAGCAGCTTACTCCCCGACGAGCAGTACTTC
TRBJ2-7 TRBV27 once TRBD1 CASGPGGYEQYF TGTGCCAGCGGACCAGGGGGCTACGAGCAGTACTTC
TRBJ2-7 TRBV7-9 few TRBD2 CASQEGEASGSPEQYF TGTGCCAGCCAAGAGGGCGAGGCTAGCGGGAGTCCCGAGCAGTACTTC
TRBJ1-1 TRBV29-1 - - CSTTLAGIGTEAFF TGCAGCACCACGTTGGCCGGGATTGGCACTGAAGCTTTCTTT
TRBJ2-2 TRBV5-4 - TRBD1 CASSLAPGTGDTGELFF TGTGCCAGCAGCTTGGCCCCCGGGACAGGGGACACCGGGGAGCTGTTTTTT
TRBJ2-7 TRBV6-5 - TRBD1 CASRVQGGEQYF TGTGCCAGCAGGGTACAGGGGGGCGAGCAGTACTTC
TRBJ2-7 TRBV19 - - CASSITGSSYEQYF TGTGCCAGTAGTATAACGGGGAGCTCCTACGAGCAGTACTTC
TRBJ2-1 TRBV29-1 - - CSVEGRSGSYNEQFF TGCAGCGTTGAGGGACGGTCGGGATCCTACAATGAGCAGTTCTTC
TRBJ2-1 TRBV27 - TRBD2 CASSEQIWSSGQDEQFF TGTGCCAGCAGTGAACAAATTTGGTCTAGCGGGCAGGATGAGCAGTTCTTC
TRBJ2-1 TRBV18 - - CASSPPWGSSYNEQFF TGTGCCAGCTCACCACCGTGGGGGAGCTCCTACAATGAGCAGTTCTTC
TRBJ2-3 TRBV5-1 - - CASSSPQESTDTQYF TGCGCCAGCAGCTCCCCCCAGGAATCCACAGATACGCAGTATTTT
TRBJ1-5 TRBV2 - TRBD1 CASSTISDRDYSNQPQHF TGTGCCAGCAGTACTATCTCTGACAGGGATTATAGCAATCAGCCCCAGCATTTT
TRBJ2-7 TRBV15 - TRBD2 CATSRDMLAGFEQYF TGTGCCACCAGCAGAGATATGCTAGCGGGATTCGAGCAGTACTTC
TRBJ2-7 TRBV6-6 - - CASSYSGDLEQYF TGTGCCAGCAGTTACTCGGGGGACCTCGAGCAGTACTTC
TRBJ2-1 TRBV18 - TRBD2 CASSPGGGHNEQFF TGTGCCAGCTCACCAGGGGGGGGTCACAATGAGCAGTTCTTC
TRBJ2-3 TRBV7-2 - TRBD2 CASSPLSGSDADTQYF TGTGCCAGCAGCCCACTCAGCGGGAGTGACGCAGATACGCAGTATTTT
TRBJ2-7 TRBV9 few TRBD1 CASSVGQGTYEQYF TGTGCCAGCAGCGTAGGACAGGGGACCTACGAGCAGTACTTC
TRBJ2-5 TRBV27 - TRBD1 CASSSTTGAEEYF TGTGCCAGCAGTTCCACGACAGGGGCGGAGGAGTACTTC
TRBJ2-6 TRBV27 - TRBD1 CASSYTGEISGANVLTF TGTGCCAGCAGTTACACAGGGGAAATCTCTGGGGCCAACGTCCTGACTTTC
TRBJ2-3 TRBV2 - TRBD2 CASRTSGINTDTQYF TGTGCCAGCCGGACTAGCGGGATTAACACAGATACGCAGTATTTT
TRBJ2-5 TRBV11-2 few TRBD2 CASSGLAGETQYF TGTGCCAGCAGCGGACTAGCGGGAGAGACCCAGTACTTC
TRBJ2-1 TRBV5-1 - - CASSLAGPYNEQFF TGCGCCAGCAGCTTGGCGGGACCCTACAATGAGCAGTTCTTC
TRBJ2-6 TRBV9 - - CASSVVVDMGLGGANVLTF TGTGCCAGCAGCGTAGTGGTGGATATGGGGCTCGGTGGGGCCAACGTCCTGACTTTC
TRBJ2-7 TRBV11-2 - - CASSLEGGLRLVEQYF TGTGCCAGCAGCTTAGAAGGGGGTTTACGACTGGTCGAGCAGTACTTC
TRBJ1-1 TRBV5-1 once TRBD1 CASRGRTGPNTEAFF TGCGCCAGCAGGGGTAGGACAGGGCCGAACACTGAAGCTTTCTTT
TRBJ2-5 TRBV14 - TRBD2 CASSDGGMVPETQYF TGTGCCAGCAGTGACGGGGGGATGGTCCCAGAGACCCAGTACTTC
TRBJ1-3 TRBV28 - - CASSLLQEGGNTIYF TGTGCCAGCAGTTTACTACAGGAAGGTGGAAACACCATATATTTT
TRBJ2-1 TRBV10-1 - - CASSDGRGSSYNEQFF TGCGCCAGCAGTGATGGACGGGGTAGCTCCTACAATGAGCAGTTCTTC
TRBJ2-5 TRBV27 once - CASSLGGSGETQYF TGTGCCAGCAGTTTAGGGGGGTCCGGAGAGACCCAGTACTTC
TRBJ1-5 TRBV29-1 few - CSVGRENQPQHF TGCAGCGTTGGCAGGGAGAATCAGCCCCAGCATTTT